This paragraph covers one TCR beta chain sequence. Its antigen remains unidentified. Whole-study results and caveats: Tumor memory CD4+ T cell TCR gene usage was found to cluster with blood and lymph node memory CD4+ cells and with lymph node naive CD4+ cells. The larger cohort examined one V-J beta rearrangement, not whole repertoires. Greatest tumor Treg TCR overlap was with tumor naive CD4+ cells.

Losses at the gene ends were 0 bases for V and 9 bases for J; bases not matched to a gene: 8. Per germline, CDR1 SGHRS and CDR2 YFSETQ. The CDR3 spans 16 residues. Semi-nested PCR with Nested Universal Primer A followed constant-region reverse priming of full-length variable regions. TCRdb reanalysed the 5' RACE reads using MiXCR and keeps one entry per CDR3 protein. The table shows some 30,000 distinct CDR3 sequences, with more than 20% occurring only once. Treg sorting used a CD4+CD25+CD127-/low gate. This receptor was taken from a female donor with breast cancer. The sequencing sample was made of tumor-infiltrating Tregs sorted from the breast tumor. The chain carries TRBV5-1 and TRBJ2-1; 11 bases are a match to TRBD1. The chain's CDR3 is CASSLAPGQGVVEQFF. CDR3 nucleotide sequence: TGCGCCAGCAGCTTGGCCCCGGGACAGGGGGTTGTTGAGCAGTTCTTC.